This TCR beta chain was found in a study of blood T cell repertoires in COVID-19. Germline V gives CDR1 SGHAT, CDR2 FQNNGV. The V end was cut by 1 base, the J end by 6 bases, with 9 bases between. The CDR3 is made up of 13 amino acids. Only in-frame clones appear in the TCRdb table, and some are missing; sequencing was by immunoSEQ multiplex PCR. The sample comprises about 100,000 clones, around 90% of which are singletons, and roughly 17% rests with the top ten. The sequencing sample was made of peripheral blood. The rearrangement uses TRBV11-2 and TRBJ1-1; D not resolved. This sequence was found in a man aged 50-59 years with acute or convalescent COVID-19. CDR3 sequence: CASSLGAGAEAFF. The CDR3 coding sequence is TGTGCCAGCAGCTTAGGGGCCGGCGCTGAAGCTTTCTTT.